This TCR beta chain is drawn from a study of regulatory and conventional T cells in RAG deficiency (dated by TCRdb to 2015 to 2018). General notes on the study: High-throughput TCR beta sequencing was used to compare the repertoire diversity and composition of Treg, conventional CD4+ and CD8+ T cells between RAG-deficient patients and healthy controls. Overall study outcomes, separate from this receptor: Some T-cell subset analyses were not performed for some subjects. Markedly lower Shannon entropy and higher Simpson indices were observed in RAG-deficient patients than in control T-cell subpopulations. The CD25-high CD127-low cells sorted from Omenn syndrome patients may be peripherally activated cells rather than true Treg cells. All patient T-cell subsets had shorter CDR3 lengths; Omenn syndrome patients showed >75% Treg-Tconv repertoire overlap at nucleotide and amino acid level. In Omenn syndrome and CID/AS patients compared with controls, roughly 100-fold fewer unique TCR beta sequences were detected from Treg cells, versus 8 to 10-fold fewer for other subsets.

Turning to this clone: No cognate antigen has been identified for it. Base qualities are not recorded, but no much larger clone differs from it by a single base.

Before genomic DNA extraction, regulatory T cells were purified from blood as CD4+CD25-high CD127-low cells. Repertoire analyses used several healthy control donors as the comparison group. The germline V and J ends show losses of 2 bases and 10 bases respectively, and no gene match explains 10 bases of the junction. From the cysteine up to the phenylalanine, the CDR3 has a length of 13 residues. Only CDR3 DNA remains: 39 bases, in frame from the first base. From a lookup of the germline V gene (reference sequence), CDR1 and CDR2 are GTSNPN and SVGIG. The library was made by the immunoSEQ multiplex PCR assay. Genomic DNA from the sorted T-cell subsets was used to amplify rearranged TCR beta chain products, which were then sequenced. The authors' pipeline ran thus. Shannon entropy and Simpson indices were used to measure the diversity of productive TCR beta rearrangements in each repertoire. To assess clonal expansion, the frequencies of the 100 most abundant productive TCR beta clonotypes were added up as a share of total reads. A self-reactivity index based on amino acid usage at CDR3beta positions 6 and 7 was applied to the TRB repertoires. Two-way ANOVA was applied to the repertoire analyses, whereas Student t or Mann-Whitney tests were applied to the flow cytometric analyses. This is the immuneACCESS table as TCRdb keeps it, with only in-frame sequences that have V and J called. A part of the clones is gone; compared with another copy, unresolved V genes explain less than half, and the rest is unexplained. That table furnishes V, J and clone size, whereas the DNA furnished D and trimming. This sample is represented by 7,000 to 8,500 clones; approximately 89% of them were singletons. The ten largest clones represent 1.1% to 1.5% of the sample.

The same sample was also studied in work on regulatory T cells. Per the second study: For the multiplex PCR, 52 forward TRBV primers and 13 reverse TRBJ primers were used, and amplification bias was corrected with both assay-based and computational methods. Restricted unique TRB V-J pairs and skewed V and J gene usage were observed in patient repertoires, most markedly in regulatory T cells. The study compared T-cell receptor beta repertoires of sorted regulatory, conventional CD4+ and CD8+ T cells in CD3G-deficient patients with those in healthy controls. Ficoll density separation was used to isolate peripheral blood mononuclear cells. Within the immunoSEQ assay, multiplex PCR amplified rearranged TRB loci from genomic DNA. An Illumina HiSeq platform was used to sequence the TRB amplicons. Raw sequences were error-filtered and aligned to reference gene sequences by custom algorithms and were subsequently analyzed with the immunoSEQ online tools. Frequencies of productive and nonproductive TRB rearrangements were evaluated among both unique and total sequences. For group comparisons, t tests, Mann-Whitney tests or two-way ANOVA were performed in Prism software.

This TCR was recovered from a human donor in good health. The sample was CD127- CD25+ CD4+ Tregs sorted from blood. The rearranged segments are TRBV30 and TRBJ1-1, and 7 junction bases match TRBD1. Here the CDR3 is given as CAWSKVLEGAAFF. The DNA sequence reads TGTGCCTGGAGTAAGGTTTTGGAGGGGGCAGCTTTCTTT.